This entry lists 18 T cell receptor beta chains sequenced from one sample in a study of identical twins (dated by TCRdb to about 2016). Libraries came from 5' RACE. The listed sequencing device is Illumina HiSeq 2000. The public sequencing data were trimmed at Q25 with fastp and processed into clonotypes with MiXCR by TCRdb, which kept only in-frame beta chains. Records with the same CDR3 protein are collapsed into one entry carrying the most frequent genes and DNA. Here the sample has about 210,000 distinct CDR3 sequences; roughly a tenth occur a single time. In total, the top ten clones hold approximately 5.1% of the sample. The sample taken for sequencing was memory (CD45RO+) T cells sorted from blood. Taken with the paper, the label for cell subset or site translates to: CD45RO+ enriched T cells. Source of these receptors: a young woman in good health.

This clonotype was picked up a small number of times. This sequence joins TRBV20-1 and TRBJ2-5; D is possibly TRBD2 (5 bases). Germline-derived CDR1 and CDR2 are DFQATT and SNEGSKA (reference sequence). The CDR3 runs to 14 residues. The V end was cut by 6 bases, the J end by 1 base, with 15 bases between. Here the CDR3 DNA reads TGCAGTGCGTTCGGCGCGGGCCGCCAAGAGACCCAGTACTTC. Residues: CSAFGAGRQETQYF.

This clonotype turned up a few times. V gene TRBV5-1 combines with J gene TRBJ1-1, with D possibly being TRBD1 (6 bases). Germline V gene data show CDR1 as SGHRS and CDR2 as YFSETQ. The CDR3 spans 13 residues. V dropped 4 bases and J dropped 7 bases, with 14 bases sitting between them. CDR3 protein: CASSLDSTFEAFF. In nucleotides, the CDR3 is TGCGCCAGCAGCCTGGACAGCACCTTTGAAGCTTTCTTT.

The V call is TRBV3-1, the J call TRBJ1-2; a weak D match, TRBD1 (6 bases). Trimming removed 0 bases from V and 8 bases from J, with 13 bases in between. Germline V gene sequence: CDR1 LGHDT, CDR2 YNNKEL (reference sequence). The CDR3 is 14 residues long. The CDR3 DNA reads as TGTGCCAGCAGCCAAGATTTGTCAGGGGAAGGCTACACCTTC. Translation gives CASSQDLSGEGYTF.

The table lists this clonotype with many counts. The CDR3 DNA is TGTGCCAGCAGCCCCCGACTAGCGGGCCTAACAGATACGCAGTATTTT. It yields the protein CASSPRLAGLTDTQYF. The J gene is TRBJ2-3, the V gene TRBV12-3 or TRBV12-4; 10 positions agree with TRBD2. This CDR3 has 16 residues. V dropped 6 bases and J dropped 3; count of bases not matched to a gene: 9.

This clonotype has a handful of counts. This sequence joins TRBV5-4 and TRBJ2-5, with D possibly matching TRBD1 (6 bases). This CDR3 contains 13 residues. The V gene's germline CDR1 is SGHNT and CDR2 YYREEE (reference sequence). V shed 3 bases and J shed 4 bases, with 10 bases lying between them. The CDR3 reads CASSYVQGETQYF. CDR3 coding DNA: TGTGCCAGCAGCTATGTACAGGGAGAGACCCAGTACTTC.

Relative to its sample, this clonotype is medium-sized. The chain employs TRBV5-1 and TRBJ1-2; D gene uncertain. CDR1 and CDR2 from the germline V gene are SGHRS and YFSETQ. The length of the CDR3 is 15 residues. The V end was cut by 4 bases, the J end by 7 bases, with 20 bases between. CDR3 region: CASSDAAGGATGYTF. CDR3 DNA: TGCGCCAGCAGCGATGCCGCCGGTGGAGCGACTGGCTACACCTTC.

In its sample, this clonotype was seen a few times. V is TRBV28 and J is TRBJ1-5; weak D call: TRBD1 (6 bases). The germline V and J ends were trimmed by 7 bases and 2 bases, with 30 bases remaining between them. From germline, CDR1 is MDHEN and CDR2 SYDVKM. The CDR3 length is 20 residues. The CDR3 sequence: CASTRGTGQTFLGGNQPQHF. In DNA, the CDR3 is TGTGCCAGCACGCGCGGCACGGGACAAACGTTTTTAGGGGGCAATCAGCCCCAGCATTTT.

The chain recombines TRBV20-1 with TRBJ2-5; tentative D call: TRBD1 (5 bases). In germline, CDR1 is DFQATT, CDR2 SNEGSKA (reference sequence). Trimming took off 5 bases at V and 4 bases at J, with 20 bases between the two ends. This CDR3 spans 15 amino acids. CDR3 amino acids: CSARRSDGRGETQYF. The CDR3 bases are TGCAGTGCTCGCCGCTCCGATGGAAGGGGAGAGACCCAGTACTTC.

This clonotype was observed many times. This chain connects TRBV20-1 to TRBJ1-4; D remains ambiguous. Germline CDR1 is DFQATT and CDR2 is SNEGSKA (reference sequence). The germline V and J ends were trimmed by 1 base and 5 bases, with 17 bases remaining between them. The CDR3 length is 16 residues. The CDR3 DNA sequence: TGCAGTGCTAGAGTAGACGGATACATACTAAATGAAAAACTGTTTTTT. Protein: CSARVDGYILNEKLFF.

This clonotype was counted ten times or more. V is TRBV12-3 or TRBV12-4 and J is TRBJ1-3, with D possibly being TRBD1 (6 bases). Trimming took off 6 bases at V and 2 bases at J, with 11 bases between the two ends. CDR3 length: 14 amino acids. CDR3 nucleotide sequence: TGTGCCAGCAGCGCAGGGGTAGCTGGAAACACCATATATTTT. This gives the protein CASSAGVAGNTIYF.

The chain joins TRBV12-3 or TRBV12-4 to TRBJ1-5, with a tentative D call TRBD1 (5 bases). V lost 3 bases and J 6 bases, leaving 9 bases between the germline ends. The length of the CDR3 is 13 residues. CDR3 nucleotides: TGTGCCAGCAGTTTGAGGGGTTCTCAGCCCCAGCATTTT. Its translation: CASSLRGSQPQHF.

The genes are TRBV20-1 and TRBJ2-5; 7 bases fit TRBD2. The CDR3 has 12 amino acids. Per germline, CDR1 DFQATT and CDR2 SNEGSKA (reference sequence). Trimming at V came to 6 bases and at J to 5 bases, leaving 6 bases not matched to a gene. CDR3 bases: TGCAGTGCGCCACGGGGGGACGAGACCCAGTACTTC. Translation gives CSAPRGDETQYF.

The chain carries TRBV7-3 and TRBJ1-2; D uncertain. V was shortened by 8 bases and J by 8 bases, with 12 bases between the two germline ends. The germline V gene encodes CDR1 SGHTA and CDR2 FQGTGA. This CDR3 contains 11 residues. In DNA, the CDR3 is TGTGCCAGCGGACGGCCTGGGGGCTACACCTTC. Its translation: CASGRPGGYTF.

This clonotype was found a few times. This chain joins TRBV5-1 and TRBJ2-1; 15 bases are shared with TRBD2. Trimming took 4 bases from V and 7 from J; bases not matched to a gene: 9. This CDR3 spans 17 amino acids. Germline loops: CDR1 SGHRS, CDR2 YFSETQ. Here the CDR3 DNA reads TGCGCCAGCAGCCCCCGGACTAGCGGGGGGGCCAGGAATGAGCAGTTCTTC. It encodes CASSPRTSGGARNEQFF.

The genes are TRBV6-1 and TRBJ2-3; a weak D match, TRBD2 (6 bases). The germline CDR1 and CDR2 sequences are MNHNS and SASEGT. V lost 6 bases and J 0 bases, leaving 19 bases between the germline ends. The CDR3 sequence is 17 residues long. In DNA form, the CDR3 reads TGTGCCAGCAGCAGTATGGGCGGGACGGGAAGCACAGATACGCAGTATTTT. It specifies CASSSMGGTGSTDTQYF.

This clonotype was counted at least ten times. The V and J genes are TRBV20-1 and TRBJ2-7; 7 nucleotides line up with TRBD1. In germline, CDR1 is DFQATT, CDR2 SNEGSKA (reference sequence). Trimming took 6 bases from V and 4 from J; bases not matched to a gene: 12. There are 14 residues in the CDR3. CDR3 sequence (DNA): TGCAGTGCCCCGAAGGGGGCGGAAGGGTACGAGCAGTACTTC. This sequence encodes CSAPKGAEGYEQYF.

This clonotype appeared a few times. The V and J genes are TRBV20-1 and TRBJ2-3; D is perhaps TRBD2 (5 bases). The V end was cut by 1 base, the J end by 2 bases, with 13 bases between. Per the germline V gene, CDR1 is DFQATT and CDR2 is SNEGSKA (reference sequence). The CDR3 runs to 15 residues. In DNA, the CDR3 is TGCAGTGCTAGAGCCCTACCAGACTACACAGATACGCAGTATTTT. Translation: CSARALPDYTDTQYF.

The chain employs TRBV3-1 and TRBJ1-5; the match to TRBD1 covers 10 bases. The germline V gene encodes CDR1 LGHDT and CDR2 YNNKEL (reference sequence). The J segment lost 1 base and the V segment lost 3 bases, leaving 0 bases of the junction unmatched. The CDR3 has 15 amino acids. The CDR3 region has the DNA TGTGCCAGCAGCCAGGGACAGGGGAGCAATCAGCCCCAGCATTTT. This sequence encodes CASSQGQGSNQPQHF.